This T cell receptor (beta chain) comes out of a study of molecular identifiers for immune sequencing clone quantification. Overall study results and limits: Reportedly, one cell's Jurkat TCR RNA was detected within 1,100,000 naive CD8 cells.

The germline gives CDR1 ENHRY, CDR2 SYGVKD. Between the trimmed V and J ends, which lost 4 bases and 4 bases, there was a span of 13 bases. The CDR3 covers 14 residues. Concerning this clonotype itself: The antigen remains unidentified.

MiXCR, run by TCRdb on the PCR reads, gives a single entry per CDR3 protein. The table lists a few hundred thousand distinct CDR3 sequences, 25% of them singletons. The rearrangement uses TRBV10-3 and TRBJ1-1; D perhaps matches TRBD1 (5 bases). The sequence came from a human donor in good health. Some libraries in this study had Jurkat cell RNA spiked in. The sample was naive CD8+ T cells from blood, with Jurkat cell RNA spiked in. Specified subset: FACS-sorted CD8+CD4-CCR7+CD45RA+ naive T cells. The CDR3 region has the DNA TGTGCCATCAGTGTCCCGGGGGGGGGCACTGAAGCTTTCTTT. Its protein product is CAISVPGGGTEAFF.